This TCR beta chain is drawn from a study of regulatory T cells in long-lasting Graves disease (TCRdb year 2021). A note on the overall study: Persistent Graves' disease meant more than 5 years of antithyroid drug treatment with TSH receptor autoantibodies that stayed positive. This study used TCR sequencing and RNA sequencing of peripheral blood to compare persistent Graves' disease patients against newly diagnosed Graves' disease patients. The study was conducted in China and was registered as a clinical trial. TCR sequencing covered some 13 persistent and roughly 20 newly diagnosed Graves' disease patients, 33 samples in total. On average, persistent Graves' disease patients in the clinical cohort had been on antithyroid drugs for approximately 10 years.

On this clonotype: Its antigen specificity is not known. Base qualities are missing; no much larger clone stands one base away.

The paper's findings and limits, for the study overall: The study examined only peripheral blood because the primary lesion, thyroid tissue, could not be accessed. Patients with persistent disease shared more public clonotypes (around 2,700) than newly diagnosed patients did (more than 900). Sequencing and analysis were limited to the TCR beta chain. Persistent disease showed preferential use of TRBV28, TRBJ1-2 and TRBJ2-5, whereas newly diagnosed disease favored TRBV20-1 and TRBJ2-1. The authors noted that the small sample size was a limitation that may lower accuracy. Persistent Graves' disease patients showed lower TCR Shannon entropy and fewer highly expanded clones than newly diagnosed patients, suggesting clonal expansion.

The library relied on multiplex PCR. For sequencing, an Illumina HiSeq 4000 was employed. To build TCR beta libraries, CDR3 regions were amplified by Arm-PCR using iRepertoire HTBI primers. Gel purification was performed on PCR products prior to sequencing. In the authors' own workflow: Across samples, around 58 TRBV and 13 to 15 TRBJ segments were identified and used for gene usage analysis of CDR3 amino acid clonotypes. COPE and FqMerger were used to merge filtered high-quality paired reads into contigs. BLAST was used to align contigs to IMGT TRBV, TRBD and TRBJ reference genes, and CDR3 was defined according to IMGT. Clonotypes above 0.1% frequency were classified as highly expanded clones. Shannon entropy was used to measure repertoire diversity, and the Gini coefficient was used to measure V-J evenness. Public clonotypes were defined as clonotypes shared by more than one individual. TCRdb reran the public reads through fastp at Q25 and MiXCR, keeping productive beta chains. Each CDR3 protein gets just one entry, which takes the most common genes and DNA from the rows behind it. TCRdb assigned the V and J calls; the authors' analysis was not used. For this sample the table gives approximately 350,000 distinct CDR3 sequences, of which roughly 23% were detected only once. 28% of the sample belongs to the ten largest clones.

What the time point label conveys for this sample: persistent/refractory GD, antithyroid drugs over 5 years with positive TRAb. For both TCR sequencing and RNA sequencing, RNA was extracted from PBMCs using TRIzol. The diagnosis of Graves' disease followed American Thyroid Association guidelines. Recruitment of patients was carried out at an endocrinology department in Xi'an, China. Each patient gave about 9.1 milliliters of peripheral blood, collected in an EDTA anticoagulant tube. Ficoll Paque Plus density gradient separation was used to isolate PBMCs, and no additional T cell sorting was done. An Agilent 2100 Bioanalyzer and agarose gel were used to check RNA quality, and a NanoDrop 2000 was used to measure RNA concentration. Relative to germline, V is 4 bases shorter and J is 1 base shorter, with 13 bases between their ends. The CDR3 measures 15 amino acids from cysteine to phenylalanine. Only CDR3 DNA remains: 45 bases, in frame from the first base. CDR1 and CDR2 are read off the germline V gene as SGHDN and FVKESK.

Sequencing used peripheral blood mononuclear cells (PBMCs), obtained when the disease was refractory, from a patient treated with antithyroid drugs. This receptor chain uses TRBV14 and TRBJ2-5; TRBD1 is possibly the D segment (6 matching bases). This sequence originates from a woman between 35 and 50 years old with Graves disease. Donor details come from another sample of the same person, matched by shared clones. The CDR3 protein sequence reads: CASSPRTATQETQYF. The DNA reads as follows: TGTGCCAGCAGCCCACGGACAGCCACCCAAGAGACCCAGTACTTC.